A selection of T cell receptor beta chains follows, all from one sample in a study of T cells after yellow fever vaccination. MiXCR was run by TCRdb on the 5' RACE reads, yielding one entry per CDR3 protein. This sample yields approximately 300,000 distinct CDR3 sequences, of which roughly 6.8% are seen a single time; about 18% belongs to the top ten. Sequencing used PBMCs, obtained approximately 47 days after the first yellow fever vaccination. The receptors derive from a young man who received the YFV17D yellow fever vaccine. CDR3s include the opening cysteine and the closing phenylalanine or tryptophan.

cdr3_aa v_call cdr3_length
CATPGHRSAGELFF TRBV5-5 14
CASSLSRTETQYF TRBV4-3 13
CASSLGQGEPTEAFF TRBV12-3/TRBV12-4 15
CASSPPTGYQETQYF TRBV18 15
CASSLVGDPYNEQFF TRBV5-1 15
CASSPYPGGPGDEQFF TRBV11-2 16
CSAGLHGRAEAFF TRBV20-1 13
CASSQGGGAHTQYF TRBV4-2 14
CSAEPLAGATDTQYF TRBV20-1 15
CSARDTRDNEQYF TRBV20-1 13
CSVSGSQETQYF TRBV29-1 12
CASSLEGSTQKLFF TRBV12-3/TRBV12-4 14
CASSIERGGTQYF TRBV19 13
CASSYKRTGGNTEAFF TRBV27 16
CASSRLGGPDNEQFF TRBV7-8 15
CASSTRTGNLYGYTF TRBV7-2 15
CASNNNPGLNNSPLHF TRBV6-5 16
CASSLSGGHHNEQFF TRBV12-3/TRBV12-4 15
CASSPREGDNSPLHF TRBV4-3 15
CASSHRGPGGTNEQFF TRBV5-1 16
CASIQGSYNEQFF TRBV5-6 13
CSVDRWGSGGRNTQYF TRBV29-1 16
CCASYQLVSNQPQHF TRBV20-1 15
CASSGGATNEKLFF TRBV19 14
CASSRGLVSGVSSYNEQFF TRBV11-1 19
CASSRQGAKAKNIQYF TRBV7-9 16
CASSLTGSDSPLHF TRBV7-2 14